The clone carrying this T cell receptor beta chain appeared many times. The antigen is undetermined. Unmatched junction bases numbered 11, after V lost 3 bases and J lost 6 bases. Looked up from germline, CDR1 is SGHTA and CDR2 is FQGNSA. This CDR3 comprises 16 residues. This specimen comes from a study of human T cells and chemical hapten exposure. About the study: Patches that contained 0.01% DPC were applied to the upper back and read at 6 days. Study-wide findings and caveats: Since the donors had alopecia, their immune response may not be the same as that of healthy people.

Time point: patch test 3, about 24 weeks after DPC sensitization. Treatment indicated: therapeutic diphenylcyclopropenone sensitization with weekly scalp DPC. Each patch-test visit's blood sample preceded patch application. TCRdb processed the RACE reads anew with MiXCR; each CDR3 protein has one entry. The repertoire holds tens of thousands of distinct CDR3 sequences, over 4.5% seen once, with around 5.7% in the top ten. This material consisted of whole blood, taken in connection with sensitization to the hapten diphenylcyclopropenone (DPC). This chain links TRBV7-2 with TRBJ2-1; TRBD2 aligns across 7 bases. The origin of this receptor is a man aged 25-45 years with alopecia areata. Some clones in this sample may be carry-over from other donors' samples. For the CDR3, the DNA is TGTGCCAGCAGCTTTGTAGGGACTAAAGGGACCAATGAGCAGTTCTTC. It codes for CASSFVGTKGTNEQFF. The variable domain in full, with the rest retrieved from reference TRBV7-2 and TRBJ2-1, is GAGVSQSPSNKVTEKGKDVELRCDPISGHTALYWYRQSLGQGLEFLIYFQGNSAPDKSGLPSDRFSAERTGGSVSTLTIQRTQQEDSAVYLCASSFVGTKGTNEQFFGPGTRLTVL.